One T cell receptor (beta chain) is described in this entry. No cognate antigen has been identified for it. No base-level quality is on record; no much larger clone is a single base apart. Systemically healthy Caucasian individuals from Russia, 35 to 40 in total and aged roughly 6 to 95 years, were included as donors. Roughly 9.5 milliliters of peripheral blood were drawn from each donor into EDTA-treated Vacutainer tubes. Ficoll-Paque density-gradient centrifugation was used to isolate PBMCs, with at least 6.5 million per sample. Total RNA, at least 6 micrograms per sample, was extracted from PBMCs with Trizol reagent. For every donor, an aliquot of PBMCs went through flow cytometry to measure the percentages of naive CD45RAhigh/CD27high T cells. Measured from the cysteine to the phenylalanine, the CDR3 is 14 residues long. Only CDR3 DNA is held: 42 bases, read in frame from base 1. Trimming at the junction amounts to 6 bases on V and 4 bases on J, and the germline ends lie 13 bases apart.

The sample belongs to a study of blood T cells in healthy people across ages (dated by TCRdb to between 2015 and 2016). Study-level background: In model experiments, roughly one uniquely barcoded TCR beta cDNA molecule per two T cells was captured by template switching. Using deep sequencing normalized with unique cDNA molecular identifiers, the study measured how TCR beta repertoire diversity changes with age. Four age groups were formed from the donors: young (average approximately 15 years), middle-aged (more than 35), aged (about 62) and long-lived (approximately 80). To avoid experimental bias, donors of different ages were randomly spread across the sequencing lanes. Using the same blood draw, the study looked at two additional independent replicas of 1 million unique cDNA reads for two donors, one aged 18 to 29 and the other aged 80 or older. Here is what the overall study found, with its caveats: The long-lived group showed more naive CD4+ T cells, fewer expanded clones and increased TCR diversity than the aged group, suggesting age selection. As age increased, observed TCR beta diversity per million T cells dropped in a roughly linear way, and a significant reduction was already evident by age roughly 36. There was a strong correlation between observed TCR beta diversity and the percentage of naive T cells measured by flow cytometry. Bulk unsorted PBMC profiling prevented conclusive comparison of naive and antigen-experienced compartments. The CMV infection status of donors was not known, potentially confounding age-related changes in expanded clonotypes. Estimates of total diversity based on one million sequenced T cells were considered lower bounds and underestimates.

The library was generated by 5' RACE. For sequencing, an Illumina HiSeq 2500 was employed. A second PCR of about 7 to 12 cycles was performed with a sample-barcoded 5' primer and a J-beta primer mix. Each TCR beta cDNA molecule received a unique molecular identifier from a template-switch 5' adaptor carrying 12 random nucleotides. Each sample yielded at least 2.5 million CDR3-containing paired-end reads. First-strand cDNA was synthesized from all RNA with the Mint cDNA synthesis kit, primed by a TRBC-specific oligonucleotide. After uracil-DNA glycosylase treatment, a first 18-cycle PCR used universal primers M1SS and BC2_uni_R on all cDNA. Concerning the study's data processing: Each sample was normalized by randomly selecting 1 million high-quality reads, each carrying a distinct molecular identifier. Reads with shared molecular identifiers were discarded instead of being binned into consensus sequences. CDR3 identification, clonotype clustering and error correction used MiTCR with a Q25 quality threshold and the strictest error-elimination algorithm. Lower-bound total TCR beta diversity was estimated with a nonparametric unseen species model using Euler transformation. TCRdb cleaned the public reads at Q25 with fastp, built clones with MiXCR and kept in-frame beta chains. Every distinct CDR3 protein forms one entry, paired with its most common genes and DNA. The V and J calls here are based on TCRdb, not the publication. The sample table contains about 570,000 distinct CDR3 sequences; only one count was recorded for 25% to 30% of them. The biggest ten clones account for around a sixth of the sample.

Sequencing was done on a sample of blood. This chain is built from TRBV12-3 or TRBV12-4 and TRBJ1-5; TRBD1 is possibly the D segment (6 matching bases). This clonotype was sampled from a woman between 65 and 79 years old in good health. The DNA reads TGTGCCAGCAGCGCCGGGACAAGGAATCAGCCCCAGCATTTT. This gives the protein CASSAGTRNQPQHF.